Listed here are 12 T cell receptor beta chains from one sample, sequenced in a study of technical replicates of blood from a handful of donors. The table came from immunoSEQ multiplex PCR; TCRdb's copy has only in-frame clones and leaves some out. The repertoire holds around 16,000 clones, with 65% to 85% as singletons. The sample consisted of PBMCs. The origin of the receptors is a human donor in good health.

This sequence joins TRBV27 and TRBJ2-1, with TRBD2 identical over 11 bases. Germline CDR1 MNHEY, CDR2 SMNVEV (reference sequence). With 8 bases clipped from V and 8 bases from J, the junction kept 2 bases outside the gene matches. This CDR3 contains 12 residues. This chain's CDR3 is CASAGLADEQFF. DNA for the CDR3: TGTGCCAGCGCGGGACTAGCGGATGAGCAGTTCTTC.

CDR3 coding DNA: TGTGCCAGATCCCCCGGGACTAGCGAATCCTACGAGCAGTACTTC. Its translation: CARSPGTSESYEQYF. The chain has TRBV28 and TRBJ2-7; the match to TRBD2 covers 10 bases. There are 15 residues in the CDR3. From germline, CDR1 is MDHEN and CDR2 SYDVKM. V lost 9 bases and J lost 1; bases outside the gene matches: 9.

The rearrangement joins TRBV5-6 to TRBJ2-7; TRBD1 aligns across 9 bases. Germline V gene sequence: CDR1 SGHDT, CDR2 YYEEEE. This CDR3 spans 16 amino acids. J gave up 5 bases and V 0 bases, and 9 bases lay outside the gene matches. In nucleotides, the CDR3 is TGTGCCAGCAGCTTGGCCGGGACAGGGTTTTCCAACGAGCAGTACTTC. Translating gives CASSLAGTGFSNEQYF. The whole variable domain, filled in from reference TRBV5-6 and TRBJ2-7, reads DAGVTQSPTHLIKTRGQQVTLRCSPKSGHDTVSWYQQALGQGPQFIFQYYEEEERQRGNFPDRFSGHQFPNYSSELNVNALLLGDSALYLCASSLAGTGFSNEQYFGPGTRLTVT.

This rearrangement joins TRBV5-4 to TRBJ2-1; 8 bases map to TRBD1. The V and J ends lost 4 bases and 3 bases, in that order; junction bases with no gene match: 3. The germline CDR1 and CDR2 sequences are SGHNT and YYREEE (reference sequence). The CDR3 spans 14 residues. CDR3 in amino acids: CASSADRDYNEQFF. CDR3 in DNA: TGTGCCAGCAGCGCGGACAGGGACTACAATGAGCAGTTCTTC. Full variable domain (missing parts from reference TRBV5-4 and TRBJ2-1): ETGVTQSPTHLIKTRGQQVTLRCSSQSGHNTVSWYQQALGQGPQFIFQYYREEENGRGNFPPRFSGLQFPNYSSELNVNALELDDSALYLCASSADRDYNEQFFGPGTRLTVL.

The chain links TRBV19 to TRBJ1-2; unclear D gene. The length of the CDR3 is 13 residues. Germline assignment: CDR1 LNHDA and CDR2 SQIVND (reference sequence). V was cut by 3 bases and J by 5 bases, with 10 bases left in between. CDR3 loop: CASSIAEVYGYTF. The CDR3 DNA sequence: TGTGCCAGTAGTATCGCGGAGGTGTATGGCTACACCTTC.

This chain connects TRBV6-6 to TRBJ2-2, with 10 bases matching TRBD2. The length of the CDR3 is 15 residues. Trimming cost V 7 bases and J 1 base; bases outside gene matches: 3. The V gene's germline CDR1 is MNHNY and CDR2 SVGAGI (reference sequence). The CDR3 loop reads CASTWTSGNTGELFF. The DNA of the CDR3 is TGTGCCAGCACATGGACTAGCGGGAACACCGGGGAGCTGTTTTTT.

DNA of the CDR3: TGCGCCAGCAGCCAAGACACAGGGGGTTTCGACGAGCAGTACTTC. Its protein is CASSQDTGGFDEQYF. The chain uses TRBV4-1 and TRBJ2-7, with TRBD1 identical over 8 bases. The J segment lost 5 bases and the V segment lost 0 bases, leaving 6 bases of the junction unmatched. The CDR3 totals 15 residues. CDR1 is MGHRA and CDR2 is YSYEKL in the germline V gene.

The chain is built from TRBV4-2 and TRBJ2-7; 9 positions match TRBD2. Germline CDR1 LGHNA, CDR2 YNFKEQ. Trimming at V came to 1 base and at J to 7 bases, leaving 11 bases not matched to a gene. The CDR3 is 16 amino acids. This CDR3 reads CASSQGLAGNFFEQYF. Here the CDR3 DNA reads TGTGCCAGCAGCCAAGGGCTAGCGGGAAATTTTTTTGAGCAGTACTTC.

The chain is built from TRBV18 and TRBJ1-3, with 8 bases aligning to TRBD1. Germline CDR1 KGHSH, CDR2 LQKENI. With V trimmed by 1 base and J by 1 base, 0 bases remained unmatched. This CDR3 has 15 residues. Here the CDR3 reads CASSPRQGSGNTIYF. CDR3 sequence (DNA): TGTGCCAGCTCACCACGACAGGGGTCTGGAAACACCATATATTTT.

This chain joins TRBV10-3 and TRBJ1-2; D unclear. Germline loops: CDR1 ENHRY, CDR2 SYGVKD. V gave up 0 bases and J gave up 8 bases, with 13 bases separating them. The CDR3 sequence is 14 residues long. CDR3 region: CAISESGPTGGYTF. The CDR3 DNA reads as TGTGCCATCAGTGAGTCAGGCCCCACGGGGGGCTACACCTTC.

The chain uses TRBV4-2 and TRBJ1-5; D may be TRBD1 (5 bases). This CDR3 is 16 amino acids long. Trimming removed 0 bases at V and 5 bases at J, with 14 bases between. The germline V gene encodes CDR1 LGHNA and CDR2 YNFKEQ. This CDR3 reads CASSQDRQGLDQPQHF. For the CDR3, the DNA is TGTGCCAGCAGCCAAGATCGGCAGGGCCTGGATCAGCCCCAGCATTTT.

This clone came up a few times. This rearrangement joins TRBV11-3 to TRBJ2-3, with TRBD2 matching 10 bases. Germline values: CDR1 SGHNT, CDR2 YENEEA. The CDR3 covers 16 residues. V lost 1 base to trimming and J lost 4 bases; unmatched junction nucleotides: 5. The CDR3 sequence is CASSLVASGRPDTQYF. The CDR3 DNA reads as TGTGCCAGCAGCTTAGTTGCTAGCGGGAGACCAGATACGCAGTATTTT.